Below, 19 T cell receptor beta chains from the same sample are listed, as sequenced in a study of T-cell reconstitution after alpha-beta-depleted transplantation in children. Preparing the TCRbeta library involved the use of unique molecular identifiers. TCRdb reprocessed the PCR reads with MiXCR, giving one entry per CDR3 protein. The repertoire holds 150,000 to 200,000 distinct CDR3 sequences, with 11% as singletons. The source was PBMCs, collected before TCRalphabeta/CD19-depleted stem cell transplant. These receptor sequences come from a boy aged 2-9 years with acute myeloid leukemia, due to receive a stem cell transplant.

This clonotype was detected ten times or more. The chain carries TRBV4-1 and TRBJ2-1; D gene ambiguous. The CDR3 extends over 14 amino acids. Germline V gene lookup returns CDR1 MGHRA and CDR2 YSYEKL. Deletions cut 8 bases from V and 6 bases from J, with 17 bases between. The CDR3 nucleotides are TGCGCCAGCTTTCGGGTCAGGTTGTTCAATGAGCAGTTCTTC. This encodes CASFRVRLFNEQFF.

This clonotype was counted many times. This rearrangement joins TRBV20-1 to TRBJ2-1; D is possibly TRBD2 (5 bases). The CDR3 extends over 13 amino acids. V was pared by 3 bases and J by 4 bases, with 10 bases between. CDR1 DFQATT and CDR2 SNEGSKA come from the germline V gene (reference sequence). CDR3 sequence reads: CSASRSGYNEQFF. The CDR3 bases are TGCAGTGCTAGCAGGAGCGGATACAATGAGCAGTTCTTC.

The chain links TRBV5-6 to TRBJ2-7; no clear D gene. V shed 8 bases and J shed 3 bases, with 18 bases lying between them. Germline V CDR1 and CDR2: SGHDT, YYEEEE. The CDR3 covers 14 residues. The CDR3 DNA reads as TGTGCCAGGGGCCCCGGGCTCGGCTGCTACGAGCAGTACTTC. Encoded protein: CARGPGLGCYEQYF.

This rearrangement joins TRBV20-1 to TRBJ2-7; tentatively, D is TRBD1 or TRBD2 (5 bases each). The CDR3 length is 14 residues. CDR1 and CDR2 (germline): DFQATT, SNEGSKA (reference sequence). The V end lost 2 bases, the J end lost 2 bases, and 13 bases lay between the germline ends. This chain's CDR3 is CSARYRGIPYEQYF. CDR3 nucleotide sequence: TGCAGTGCTAGATATCGGGGCATACCCTACGAGCAGTACTTC.

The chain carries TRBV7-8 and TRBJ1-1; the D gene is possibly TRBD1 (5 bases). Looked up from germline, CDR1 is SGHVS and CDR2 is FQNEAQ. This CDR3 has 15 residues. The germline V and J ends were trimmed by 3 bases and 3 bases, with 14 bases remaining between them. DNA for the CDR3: TGTGCCAGCAGCTTTGGTGGCAGGGAGGACACTGAAGCTTTCTTT. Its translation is CASSFGGREDTEAFF.

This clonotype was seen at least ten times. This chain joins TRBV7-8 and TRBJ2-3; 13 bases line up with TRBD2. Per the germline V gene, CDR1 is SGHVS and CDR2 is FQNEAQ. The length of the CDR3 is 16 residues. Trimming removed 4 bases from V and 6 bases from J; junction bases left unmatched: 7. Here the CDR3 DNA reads TGTGCCAGCAGCTCCGGGACTAGCGGGAAGGGGGATACGCAGTATTTT. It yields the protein CASSSGTSGKGDTQYF.

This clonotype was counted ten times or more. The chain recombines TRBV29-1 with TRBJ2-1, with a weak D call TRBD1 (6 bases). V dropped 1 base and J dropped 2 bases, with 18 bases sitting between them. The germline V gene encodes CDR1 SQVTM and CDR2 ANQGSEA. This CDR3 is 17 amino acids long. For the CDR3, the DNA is TGCAGCGTTGAAGGGGTCGGACAGAAATTAACCTACAATGAGCAGTTCTTC. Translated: CSVEGVGQKLTYNEQFF.

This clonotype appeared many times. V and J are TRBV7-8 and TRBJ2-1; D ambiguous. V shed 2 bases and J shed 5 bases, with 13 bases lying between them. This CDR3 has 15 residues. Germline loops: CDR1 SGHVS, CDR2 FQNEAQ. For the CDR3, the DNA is TGTGCCAGCAGCTTACCGGAGCCTTTAAACAATGAGCAGTTCTTC. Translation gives CASSLPEPLNNEQFF.

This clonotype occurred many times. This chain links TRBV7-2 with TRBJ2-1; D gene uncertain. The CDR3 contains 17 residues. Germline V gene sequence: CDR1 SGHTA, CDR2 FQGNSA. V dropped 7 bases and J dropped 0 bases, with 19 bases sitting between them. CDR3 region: CASIPVSEWSSYNEQFF. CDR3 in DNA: TGTGCCAGCATCCCAGTCTCAGAGTGGAGCTCCTACAATGAGCAGTTCTTC.

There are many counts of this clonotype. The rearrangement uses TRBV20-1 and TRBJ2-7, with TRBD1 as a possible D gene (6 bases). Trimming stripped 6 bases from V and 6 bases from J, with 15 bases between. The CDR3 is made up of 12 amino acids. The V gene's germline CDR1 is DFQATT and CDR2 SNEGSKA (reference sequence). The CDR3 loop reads CSASVRGLEQYF. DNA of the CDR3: TGCAGTGCGTCGGTCAGGGGCCTCGAGCAGTACTTC.

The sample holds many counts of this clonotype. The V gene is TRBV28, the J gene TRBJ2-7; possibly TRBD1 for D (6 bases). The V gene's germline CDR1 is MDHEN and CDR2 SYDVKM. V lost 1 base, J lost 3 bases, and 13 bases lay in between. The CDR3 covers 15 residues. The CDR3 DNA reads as TGTGCCAGCAGTTTATTAGCAGGGGAATTCTACGAGCAGTACTTC. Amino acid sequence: CASSLLAGEFYEQYF.

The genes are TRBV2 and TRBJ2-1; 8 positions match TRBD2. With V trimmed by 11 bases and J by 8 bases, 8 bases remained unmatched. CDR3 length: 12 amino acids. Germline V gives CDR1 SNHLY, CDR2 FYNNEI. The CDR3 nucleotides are TGTGCCGCGAGCCCGGGGGGGGATGAGCAGTTCTTC. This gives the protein CAASPGGDEQFF.

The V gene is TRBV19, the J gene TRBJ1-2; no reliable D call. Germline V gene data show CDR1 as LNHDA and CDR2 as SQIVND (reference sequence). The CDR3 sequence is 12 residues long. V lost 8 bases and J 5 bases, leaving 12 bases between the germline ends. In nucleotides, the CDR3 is TGTGCCAGTTCATCGGGCTTGTATGGCTACACCTTC. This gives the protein CASSSGLYGYTF.

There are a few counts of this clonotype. The CDR3: CASSPGQGPYEQYV. The CDR3 DNA reads TGTGCCAGCAGCCCCGGACAGGGACCCTACGAGCAGTACGTC. The rearrangement uses TRBV3-1 and TRBJ2-7, with 8 nucleotides matching TRBD1. The junction had 4 bases not matched to a gene; V was cut back by 4 bases and J by 2 bases. CDR3 length: 14 amino acids. CDR1 and CDR2 from the germline V gene are LGHDT and YNNKEL (reference sequence).

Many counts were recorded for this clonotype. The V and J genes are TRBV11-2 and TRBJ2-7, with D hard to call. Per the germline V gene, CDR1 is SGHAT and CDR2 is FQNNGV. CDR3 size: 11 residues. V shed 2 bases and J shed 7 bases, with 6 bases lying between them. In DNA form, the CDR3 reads TGTGCCAGCAGCTTACATGGGGAGCAGTACTTC. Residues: CASSLHGEQYF.

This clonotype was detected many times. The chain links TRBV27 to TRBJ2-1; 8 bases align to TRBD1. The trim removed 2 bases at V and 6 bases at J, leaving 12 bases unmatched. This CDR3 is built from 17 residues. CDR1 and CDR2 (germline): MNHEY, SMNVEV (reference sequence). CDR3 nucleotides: TGTGCCAGCAGTTTAAAAGGAAGGACAGGGAGAATCAATGAGCAGTTCTTC. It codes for CASSLKGRTGRINEQFF.

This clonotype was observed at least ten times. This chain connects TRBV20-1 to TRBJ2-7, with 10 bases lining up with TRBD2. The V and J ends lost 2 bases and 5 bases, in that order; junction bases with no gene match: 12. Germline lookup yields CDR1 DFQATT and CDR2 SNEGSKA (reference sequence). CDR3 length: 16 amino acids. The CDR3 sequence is CSARNPLAGEVDEQYF. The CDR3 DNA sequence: TGCAGTGCTAGAAACCCCCTAGCGGGAGAAGTCGACGAGCAGTACTTC.

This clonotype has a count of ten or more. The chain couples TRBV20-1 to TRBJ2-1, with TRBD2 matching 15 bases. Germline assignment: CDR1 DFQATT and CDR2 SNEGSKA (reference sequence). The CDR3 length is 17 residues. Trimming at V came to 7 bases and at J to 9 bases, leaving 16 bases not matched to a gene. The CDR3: CSVNGLAGGAPIGEQFF. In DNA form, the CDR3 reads TGCAGTGTAAACGGACTAGCGGGGGGGGCCCCAATAGGTGAGCAGTTCTTC.

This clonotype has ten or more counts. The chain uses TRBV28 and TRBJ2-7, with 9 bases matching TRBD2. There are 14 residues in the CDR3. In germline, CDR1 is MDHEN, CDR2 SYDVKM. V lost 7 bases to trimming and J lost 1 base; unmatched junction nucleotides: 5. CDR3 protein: CASNGAGGSYEQYF. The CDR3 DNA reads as TGTGCCAGCAACGGAGCGGGAGGTTCCTACGAGCAGTACTTC.